What follows are 32 T cell receptor beta chains derived from one specimen sequenced in a study of blood T cells in healthy people across ages. With a J-beta primer mix and a sample-barcoded 5' primer, a second PCR ran 7 to 11 cycles. Via MiXCR, TCRdb re-called the 5' RACE reads, giving one row per CDR3 protein. This table has roughly 1.6 million distinct CDR3 sequences, roughly 30% appearing once. The material sequenced was blood. The receptors here all came from a woman younger than 45 in good health.

Only a few counts were recorded for this clonotype. This chain connects TRBV10-2 to TRBJ2-1; 9 nucleotides agree with TRBD2. Germline trimming cut 3 bases from V and 10 bases from J; bases unmatched to any gene: 13. Germline assignment: CDR1 WSHSY and CDR2 SAAADI. The CDR3 loop spans 16 amino acids. In DNA form, the CDR3 reads TGCGCCAGCAGTGATGGGGCTAGCGGGGACTCAGCCGAGCAGTTCTTC. It specifies CASSDGASGDSAEQFF.

The V call is TRBV20-1, the J call TRBJ2-5; 13 bases line up with TRBD2. CDR3 length: 16 residues. From germline, CDR1 is DFQATT and CDR2 SNEGSKA (reference sequence). V trimming: 3 bases; J trimming: 0 bases; junction bases outside the gene matches: 4. Here the CDR3 DNA reads TGCAGTGCTAGTGGACTAGCGGGGGCCAACCAAGAGACCCAGTACTTC. As protein: CSASGLAGANQETQYF.

This clonotype was detected only a few times. As DNA, the CDR3 is TGTGCCACCAGTGCCCTGACAGGGGGCGGCTGGACTAGCCTACCGAGCTCCTACGAGCAGTACTTC. It translates to CATSALTGGGWTSLPSSYEQYF. This chain connects TRBV24-1 to TRBJ2-7; 10 nucleotides match TRBD1. CDR1 and CDR2 from the germline V gene are KGHDR and SFDVKD. V shed 5 bases and J 0 bases; nucleotides not matched to a gene: 24. CDR3 length: 22 residues.

This clonotype was seen a handful of times. The gene calls are TRBV20-1 and TRBJ2-3; no definite D call. Trimming cost V 2 bases and J 0 bases, with 15 bases left between them. The CDR3 totals 16 residues. CDR1 and CDR2 from the germline V gene are DFQATT and SNEGSKA (reference sequence). The CDR3 reads CSARPARDPSTDTQYF. As DNA, the CDR3 is TGCAGTGCTAGACCGGCCAGAGACCCAAGCACAGATACGCAGTATTTT.

To note about this clonotype: Possible read error: a much larger clone is one base away. This rearrangement joins TRBV10-3 to TRBJ2-3, with TRBD2 matching 9 bases. V was clipped by 2 bases and J by 10 bases; unmatched bases: 13. Germline loops: CDR1 ENHRY, CDR2 SYGVKD. The CDR3 totals 16 residues. The CDR3, as DNA: TGTGCCATCAGTGAGGGCAATAGCGGGGGACCGGATCCGCAGTATTTT. Amino acid sequence: CAISEGNSGGPDPQYF.

The V gene is TRBV3-1, the J gene TRBJ2-7; no clear D gene. V lost 0 bases, J lost 2 bases, and 8 bases lay in between. The CDR3 is 14 residues long. Germline assignment: CDR1 LGHDT and CDR2 YNNKEL (reference sequence). CDR3 in DNA: TGTGCCAGCAGCCAAGATACCATTCCCTACGAGCAGTACTTC. This sequence encodes CASSQDTIPYEQYF.

The genes are TRBV12-3 or TRBV12-4 and TRBJ2-7; unclear D gene. Trimming pared 5 bases from V and 4 bases from J, leaving 18 bases between. CDR3 size: 15 residues. The CDR3 sequence is CASSPLPPLEYEQYF. The CDR3 DNA follows: TGTGCCAGCAGTCCTCTCCCGCCCCTTGAATACGAGCAGTACTTC.

There are many counts of this clonotype. V gene TRBV6-2 or TRBV6-3 combines with J gene TRBJ2-1; D assignment may be TRBD1 or TRBD2 (5 bases each). Trimming left V 6 bases short and J 9 bases short, with 18 bases between. The germline CDR1 and CDR2 sequences are MNHEY and SVGEGT. The CDR3 covers 14 residues. CDR3 nucleotide sequence: TGTGCCAGCAGATCAGGAGGCCAGGGATCTGAGCAGTTCTTC. This translates into CASRSGGQGSEQFF.

CDR3 sequence (DNA): TGTGCCAGCGAGGGGGGGCCGAATCAGCCCCAGCATTTT. This gives the protein CASEGGPNQPQHF. This sequence joins TRBV6-2 or TRBV6-3 and TRBJ1-5; D possibly corresponds to TRBD1 (6 bases). This CDR3 region has 13 residues. V lost 8 bases and J 4 bases, leaving 12 bases between the germline ends. The germline V gene encodes CDR1 MNHEY and CDR2 SVGEGT.

This clonotype was observed a handful of times. The rearrangement joins TRBV7-9 to TRBJ2-1, with D unresolved. CDR3 length equals 14 residues. Germline assignment: CDR1 SEHNR and CDR2 FQNEAQ (reference sequence). Trimming took 3 bases from V and 7 from J, leaving 13 bases between them. The CDR3 coding sequence is TGTGCCAGCAGCTTCCGGGCTGGTGGGAATGAGCAGTTCTTC. Residues: CASSFRAGGNEQFF.

Only one count was recorded for this clonotype. The chain couples TRBV28 to TRBJ2-2; D gene uncertain. V gave up 6 bases and J gave up 5 bases, with 7 bases separating them. This CDR3 is built from 12 residues. Per germline, CDR1 MDHEN and CDR2 SYDVKM. CDR3 in DNA: TGTGCCAGCAGAAGACAAACCGGGGAGCTGTTTTTT. Translated: CASRRQTGELFF.

The CDR3 region has the DNA TGTGCCAGCAGTCCGCTCTTGGCAGGGAGCTATGGCTACACCTTC. Translation gives CASSPLLAGSYGYTF. The chain uses TRBV12-3 or TRBV12-4 and TRBJ1-2; tentatively, D is TRBD1 (5 bases). With 5 bases removed from V and 4 bases from J, the gap between germline ends came to 17 bases. CDR3 length: 15 amino acids.

The chain couples TRBV12-3 or TRBV12-4 to TRBJ1-1; a weak D match, TRBD1 (5 bases). V lost 1 base, J lost 4 bases, and 13 bases lay in between. This CDR3 has 15 amino acids. CDR3 protein: CASSLGAGGTTEAFF. CDR3 nucleotides: TGTGCCAGCAGTTTAGGCGCAGGAGGGACCACTGAAGCTTTCTTT.

This clonotype was seen a few times. This chain uses TRBV6-1 with TRBJ2-4; TRBD1 aligns across 7 bases. V shed 5 bases and J 2 bases; nucleotides not matched to a gene: 3. CDR3 size: 14 residues. Per germline, CDR1 MNHNS and CDR2 SASEGT. The CDR3 spells CASSQQGPKNIQYF. CDR3 nucleotides: TGTGCCAGCAGTCAACAGGGGCCCAAAAACATTCAGTACTTC.

This clonotype was counted a few times. CDR3 DNA: TGTGCCAGCAGCTTCCGGGGTTTGGGGGGCTCGGGATTAGACAATGAGCAGTTCTTC. Protein: CASSFRGLGGSGLDNEQFF. The chain joins TRBV11-2 to TRBJ2-1; D is possibly TRBD1 or TRBD2 (6 bases each). Germline CDR1 is SGHAT and CDR2 is FQNNGV. The CDR3 spans 19 residues. The ends were cut back, 3 bases at V and 5 bases at J, with 26 bases in the middle.

This clonotype was detected once. The chain links TRBV13 to TRBJ1-1; 8 bases are a match to TRBD1. Germline V gene lookup returns CDR1 PRHDT and CDR2 FYEKMQ (reference sequence). The CDR3 is made up of 13 amino acids. Trimming removed 7 bases from V and 8 bases from J; junction bases left unmatched: 9. CDR3 DNA sequence: TGTGCCAGCACCCTCGGGACAGGCTTAGAAGCTTTCTTT. The encoded protein is CASTLGTGLEAFF. The whole variable domain, filled in from reference TRBV13 and TRBJ1-1, reads AAGVIQSPRHLIKEKRETATLKCYPIPRHDTVYWYQQGPGQDPQFLISFYEKMQSDKGSIPDRFSAQQFSDYHSELNMSSLELGDSALYFCASTLGTGLEAFFGQGTRLTVV.

This clonotype was seen more than once but under ten times. The rearrangement joins TRBV7-9 to TRBJ2-5, with 9 bases aligning to TRBD1. The junction had 7 bases not matched to a gene; V was cut back by 1 base and J by 4 bases. This CDR3 is 16 amino acids long. From germline, CDR1 is SEHNR and CDR2 FQNEAQ (reference sequence). CDR3: CASSLEGQGKGETQYF. The CDR3 coding sequence is TGTGCCAGCAGCTTAGAGGGACAGGGAAAGGGAGAGACCCAGTACTTC. Combining the CDR3 with reference TRBV7-9 and TRBJ2-5 gives the whole variable domain DTGVSQNPRHKITKRGQNVTFRCDPISEHNRLYWYRQTLGQGPEFLTYFQNEAQLEKSRLLSDRFSAERPKGSFSTLEIQRTEQGDSAMYLCASSLEGQGKGETQYFGPGTRLLVL.

This clonotype was seen many times. This chain connects TRBV10-3 to TRBJ1-6; no firm D call. The CDR3 has 13 amino acids. Looked up from germline, CDR1 is ENHRY and CDR2 is SYGVKD. Between the trimmed V and J ends, which lost 9 bases and 6 bases, there was a span of 12 bases. The CDR3 sequence is CAIAASPNSPLHF. CDR3 nucleotide sequence: TGTGCCATAGCCGCGTCCCCTAATTCACCCCTCCACTTT.

The V gene is TRBV24-1, the J gene TRBJ2-3, with D perhaps matching TRBD2 (5 bases). This CDR3 has 17 residues. Trimming pared 4 bases from V and 2 bases from J, leaving 18 bases between. The germline gives CDR1 KGHDR, CDR2 SFDVKD. The CDR3 DNA reads TGTGCCACCAGTGAACCCCTACGAGGGCGCGACACAGATACGCAGTATTTT. Translated, it gives CATSEPLRGRDTDTQYF.

The chain is built from TRBV3-1 and TRBJ2-1; 7 bases agree with TRBD2. Germline V CDR1 and CDR2: LGHDT, YNNKEL (reference sequence). This CDR3 region has 16 residues. Germline trimming cut 4 bases from V and 8 bases from J; bases unmatched to any gene: 14. The DNA of the CDR3 is TGTGCCAGCAGCCCATTCAATGGGCGGGAGACGGATGAGCAGTTCTTC. Amino acids: CASSPFNGRETDEQFF.

The rearrangement links TRBV28 to TRBJ2-7; TRBD1 aligns across 8 bases. This CDR3 has 15 amino acids. With V trimmed by 4 bases and J by 5 bases, 10 bases remained unmatched. CDR1 and CDR2 from the germline V gene are MDHEN and SYDVKM. CDR3 coding DNA: TGTGCCAGCAGTTCAGGGGGCCCGCCGAGAGACGAGCAGTACTTC. Its translation is CASSSGGPPRDEQYF.

Here the CDR3 reads CATSRVGLGLKNIQYF. The CDR3 nucleotides read TGTGCCACCAGCAGGGTTGGGCTGGGACTAAAAAACATTCAGTACTTC. This chain connects TRBV15 to TRBJ2-4; 7 bases fit TRBD2. Germline lookup yields CDR1 LNHNV and CDR2 YYDKDF (reference sequence). The CDR3 totals 16 residues. Trimming took 3 bases from V and 4 from J; bases not matched to a gene: 9. The entire variable domain, with the rest obtained from reference TRBV15 and TRBJ2-4, is as follows: DAMVIQNPRYQVTQFGKPVTLSCSQTLNHNVMYWYQQKSSQAPKLLFHYYDKDFNNEADTPDNFQSRRPNTSFCFLDIRSPGLGDTAMYLCATSRVGLGLKNIQYFGAGTRLSVL.

In its sample, this clonotype was seen many times. This chain links TRBV13 with TRBJ1-4; weak D call: TRBD1 (6 bases). Between the trimmed V and J ends, which lost 4 bases and 8 bases, there was a span of 14 bases. This CDR3 spans 14 amino acids. In germline, CDR1 is PRHDT, CDR2 FYEKMQ (reference sequence). CDR3 coding DNA: TGTGCCAGCAGCTCGAGACAGGCGCGGGAAAAACTGTTTTTT. Amino acid sequence: CASSSRQAREKLFF. Supplemented by reference TRBV13 and TRBJ1-4, the full variable domain reads AAGVIQSPRHLIKEKRETATLKCYPIPRHDTVYWYQQGPGQDPQFLISFYEKMQSDKGSIPDRFSAQQFSDYHSELNMSSLELGDSALYFCASSSRQAREKLFFGSGTQLSVL.

The genes are TRBV15 and TRBJ2-7; D might be TRBD1 (5 bases). The CDR3 contains 9 residues. CDR1 and CDR2 (germline): LNHNV, YYDKDF (reference sequence). The CDR3 coding sequence is TGTGTCATCAGGGACGAGCAGTACTTC. This sequence encodes CVIRDEQYF.

This clonotype has just a few counts. V usage is TRBV20-1 and J usage is TRBJ2-2; TRBD2 aligns across 9 bases. Germline trimming cut 3 bases from V and 7 bases from J; bases unmatched to any gene: 6. This CDR3 is built from 14 residues. Germline lookup yields CDR1 DFQATT and CDR2 SNEGSKA (reference sequence). The CDR3 DNA reads as TGCAGTGCTAGGCGGGGGGGCCTCGGCGGGGAGCTGTTTTTT. The encoded protein is CSARRGGLGGELFF.

The gene calls are TRBV20-1 and TRBJ2-5, with 8 bases lining up with TRBD2. There are 15 residues in the CDR3. Trimming took 1 base from V and 2 from J; bases not matched to a gene: 6. CDR1 and CDR2 (germline): DFQATT, SNEGSKA (reference sequence). The CDR3 nucleotides are TGCAGTGCTAGAGTGCGGGGGGTTTATCAAGAGACCCAGTACTTC. Translated: CSARVRGVYQETQYF.

This clonotype was picked up many times. V and J are TRBV6-5 and TRBJ2-1; TRBD2 matches at 8 bases. Germline assignment: CDR1 MNHEY and CDR2 SVGAGI. V dropped 8 bases and J dropped 7; count of bases not matched to a gene: 1. This CDR3 region has 11 residues. CDR3 nucleotide sequence: TGTGCCAGCGGCGGGGGGAATGAGCAGTTCTTC. This encodes CASGGGNEQFF.

This clonotype was seen a few times. The chain joins TRBV10-2 to TRBJ2-5, with 12 positions matching TRBD2. CDR3 length equals 15 residues. Germline CDR1 WSHSY, CDR2 SAAADI. V lost 6 bases to trimming and J lost 1 base; unmatched junction nucleotides: 3. The CDR3 reads CASRASGGAQETQYF. DNA of the CDR3: TGCGCCAGCAGGGCTAGCGGGGGGGCCCAAGAGACCCAGTACTTC.

This clonotype appeared a few times. The gene calls are TRBV7-9 and TRBJ1-2; D is unclear. CDR3 length: 17 residues. Germline-derived CDR1 and CDR2 are SEHNR and FQNEAQ (reference sequence). The ends were cut back, 0 bases at V and 6 bases at J, with 20 bases in the middle. CDR3 coding DNA: TGTGCCAGCAGCTTAGCTTTTCTCGGCTCCACCTCTGATGGCTACACCTTC. Residues: CASSLAFLGSTSDGYTF.

This clonotype was counted between two and nine times. This chain uses TRBV2 with TRBJ2-5; D remains unclear. Looked up from germline, CDR1 is SNHLY and CDR2 is FYNNEI. The germline V and J ends were trimmed by 6 bases and 3 bases, with 8 bases remaining between them. CDR3 length: 12 residues. This CDR3 is CASRRFKETQYF. CDR3 nucleotides: TGTGCCAGCAGGCGATTTAAAGAGACCCAGTACTTC.

The gene calls are TRBV7-3 and TRBJ2-1; 9 bases line up with TRBD2. The germline V gene has CDR1 SGHTA and CDR2 FQGTGA. Trimming took 5 bases from V and 8 from J; bases not matched to a gene: 10. The CDR3 extends over 15 amino acids. For the CDR3, the DNA is TGTGCCAGCAGCCGCCTGGCGGGGGGGACGGATGAGCAGTTCTTC. Its protein product is CASSRLAGGTDEQFF.

The chain recombines TRBV7-8 with TRBJ2-3; D possibly corresponds to TRBD2 (6 bases). CDR1 SGHVS and CDR2 FQNEAQ come from the germline V gene. V gave up 5 bases and J gave up 4 bases, with 10 bases separating them. The CDR3 covers 13 residues. The DNA of the CDR3 is TGTGCCAGCAGCGGGCGCGGGGCAGATACGCAGTATTTT. This sequence encodes CASSGRGADTQYF.